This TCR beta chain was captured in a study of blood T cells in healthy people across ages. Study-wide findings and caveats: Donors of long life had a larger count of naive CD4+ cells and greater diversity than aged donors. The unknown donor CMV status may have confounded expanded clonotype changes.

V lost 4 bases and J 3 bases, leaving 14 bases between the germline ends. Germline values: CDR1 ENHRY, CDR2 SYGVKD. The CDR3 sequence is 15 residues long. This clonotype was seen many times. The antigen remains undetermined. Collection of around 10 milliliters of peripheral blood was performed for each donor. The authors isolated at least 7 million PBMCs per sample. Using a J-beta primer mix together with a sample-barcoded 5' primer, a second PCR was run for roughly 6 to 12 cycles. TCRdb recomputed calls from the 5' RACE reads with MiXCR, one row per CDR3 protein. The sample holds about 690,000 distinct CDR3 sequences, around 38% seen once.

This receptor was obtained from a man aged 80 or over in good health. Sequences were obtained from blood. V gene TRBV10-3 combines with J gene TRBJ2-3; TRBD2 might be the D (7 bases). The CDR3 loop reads CAISGGGGLTDTQYF. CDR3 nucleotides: TGTGCCATCAGTGGAGGGGGGGGCCTTACAGATACGCAGTATTTT.